These 10 T cell receptor beta chains originate from one sample sequenced in a study of cytotoxic CD8 clonotypes in ibrutinib-treated CLL. TCRdb's table, derived via immunoSEQ multiplex PCR, lists solely in-frame clones and lacks some. The sample includes more than 45,000 clones, around four fifths seen only once; the top ten take approximately 20%. The specimen comprised PBMCs, sampled after 24 months of ibrutinib treatment. Receptors were obtained from a human donor with chronic lymphocytic leukemia.

The chain links TRBV5-8 to TRBJ2-5, with D maybe TRBD1 (6 bases). Germline CDR1 and CDR2: SGHTS and YDEGEE. The CDR3 runs 16 residues. The germline V and J ends were trimmed by 3 bases and 0 bases, with 15 bases remaining between them. CDR3 residues: CASSSPGTNYQETQYF. Here the CDR3 DNA reads TGTGCCAGCAGCTCTCCCGGGACAAACTACCAAGAGACCCAGTACTTC.

The J gene is TRBJ1-5, the V gene TRBV9; TRBD1 matches at 8 bases. Germline loops: CDR1 SGDLS, CDR2 YYNGEE. The CDR3 length is 15 residues. The ends lost 7 bases at V and 0 bases at J; junction bases unmatched: 6. The CDR3 sequence: CASGRTGNSNQPQHF. CDR3 nucleotides: TGTGCCAGCGGAAGGACAGGGAATAGCAATCAGCCCCAGCATTTT.

V is TRBV14 and J is TRBJ1-3; D not resolved. The ends were cut back, 1 base at V and 4 bases at J, with 14 bases in the middle. CDR1 SGHDN and CDR2 FVKESK come from the germline V gene. This CDR3 region has 16 residues. CDR3 in amino acids: CASSQVPTPSGNTIYF. CDR3 nucleotides: TGTGCCAGCAGCCAAGTTCCAACGCCGTCCGGAAACACCATATATTTT.

This chain uses TRBV7-9 with TRBJ1-1; a possible D gene is TRBD1 (5 bases). The V gene lost 1 base and the J gene lost 1 base, with 13 bases spanning the gap. CDR3 size: 16 residues. Germline CDR1 is SEHNR and CDR2 is FQNEAQ (reference sequence). CDR3 protein: CASSLGQGTPNTEAFF. The CDR3 nucleotides are TGTGCCAGCAGCTTAGGTCAGGGAACCCCGAACACTGAAGCTTTCTTT.

CDR3 nucleotide sequence: TGTGCCAGTAAGGGACAGGGGGCCTATGAGCAGTTCTTC. Translated: CASKGQGAYEQFF. The chain carries TRBV19 and TRBJ2-1; 12 bases fit TRBD1. The CDR3 length is 13 residues. CDR1 is LNHDA, CDR2 SQIVND, per germline (reference sequence). V lost 7 bases to trimming and J lost 8 bases; unmatched junction nucleotides: 3.

The chain carries TRBV30 and TRBJ2-1; D might be TRBD1 (5 bases). Trimming shortened V by 5 bases and J by 3 bases, and 11 bases separated the two germline ends. CDR3 length equals 13 residues. Germline CDR1 reads GTSNPN; CDR2 reads SVGIG (reference sequence). As DNA, the CDR3 is TGTGCCTGGCAGATAGACAGCTACAATGAGCAGTTCTTC. This codes for CAWQIDSYNEQFF.

V is TRBV5-1 and J is TRBJ2-2; D possibly corresponds to TRBD1 (5 bases). This CDR3 region has 15 residues. Germline CDR1 is SGHRS and CDR2 is YFSETQ. Trimming removed 10 bases at V and 0 bases at J, with 16 bases between. The CDR3 DNA reads as TGCGCCGGCAAATACGACAGCGCGAACACCGGGGAGCTGTTTTTT. Its translation is CAGKYDSANTGELFF.

The chain combines TRBV6-6 with TRBJ2-1, with TRBD2 matching over 13 bases. V lost 5 bases, J lost 9 bases, and 10 bases stayed unmatched. The CDR3 length is 16 residues. Germline V gives CDR1 MNHNY, CDR2 SVGAGI (reference sequence). Here the CDR3 DNA reads TGTGCCAGCAGTATCGGACTAGCGGGAGTACCGGGTGAGCAGTTCTTC. This encodes CASSIGLAGVPGEQFF.

The chain employs TRBV7-2 and TRBJ1-1; 9 bases align to TRBD1. Germline V CDR1 and CDR2: SGHTA, FQGNSA. The CDR3 totals 14 residues. Trimming took 3 bases from V and 5 from J; bases not matched to a gene: 4. The CDR3 sequence is CASSFRQGVTEAFF. The CDR3 DNA is TGTGCCAGCAGCTTCCGACAGGGGGTAACTGAAGCTTTCTTT.

This clone was observed many times. The chain carries TRBV4-3 and TRBJ2-7, with 10 bases aligning to TRBD2. Per the germline V gene, CDR1 is LGHNA and CDR2 is YSLEER. The J segment lost 6 bases and the V segment lost 0 bases, leaving 8 bases of the junction unmatched. The CDR3 is made up of 16 amino acids. Here the CDR3 DNA reads TGCGCCAGCAGCCAAGACTTAGCGGGAGGATCCAGCGAGCAGTACTTC. Amino acids: CASSQDLAGGSSEQYF.